These 26 T cell receptor beta chains came from one sample sequenced in a study of Graves' ophthalmopathy and Graves' hyperthyroidism. Investigators amplified TCR beta CDR3 regions from RNA transcripts. HTBI-primed RT-PCR formed the first round, and a multiplex PCR formed the second. TCRdb independently ran MiXCR on the multiplex PCR reads; one entry per CDR3 protein. The sample yields approximately 640,000 distinct CDR3 sequences, roughly two fifths seen once. The sample taken for sequencing was peripheral blood. The source of these receptors is an adult man with Graves' ophthalmopathy.

This clonotype was observed a few times. CDR3: CSVGRREGSYEQYF. CDR3 coding DNA: TGCAGTGTGGGGCGGCGGGAGGGCTCGTACGAGCAGTACTTC. The J gene is TRBJ2-7, the V gene TRBV20-1; TRBD2 aligns across 9 bases. V shed 7 bases, J shed 4 bases, and the junction held 11 bases outside the gene matches. CDR3 length equals 14 residues. Germline V gene sequence: CDR1 DFQATT, CDR2 SNEGSKA (reference sequence).

The V and J genes are TRBV20-1 and TRBJ2-5; 7 nucleotides match TRBD2. The V gene end was trimmed by 7 bases and the J gene end by 4 bases; junction bases not matched to a gene: 6. The CDR3 consists of 12 residues. CDR1 and CDR2 from the germline V gene are DFQATT and SNEGSKA (reference sequence). This chain's CDR3 is CSVGGGTETQYF. As DNA, the CDR3 is TGCAGTGTTGGGGGGGGGACAGAGACCCAGTACTTC.

V and J are TRBV10-3 and TRBJ2-1; tentative D call: TRBD2 (7 bases). This CDR3 contains 12 residues. V was shortened by 3 bases and J by 12 bases, with 12 bases between the two germline ends. Germline values: CDR1 ENHRY, CDR2 SYGVKD. The CDR3 here is CAISEGGGPQFF. In nucleotides, the CDR3 is TGTGCCATCAGTGAAGGGGGGGGGCCGCAGTTCTTC.

This clonotype was observed at least ten times. The chain has TRBV6-5 and TRBJ1-4; perhaps TRBD1 as D (5 bases). The CDR3 length is 15 residues. With 3 bases removed from V and 8 bases from J, the gap between germline ends came to 16 bases. CDR1 MNHEY and CDR2 SVGAGI come from the germline V gene. As DNA, the CDR3 is TGTGCCAGCAGTTATGCCGGCGGGACCTCGGAAAAACTGTTTTTT. Translating it yields CASSYAGGTSEKLFF.

Ten or more counts support this clonotype. J is TRBJ1-6 and V is TRBV2; the D is unclear. CDR3 length: 15 amino acids. In germline, CDR1 is SNHLY, CDR2 FYNNEI. V was clipped by 8 bases and J by 0 bases, with 11 bases between them. CDR3 nucleotide sequence: TGTGCCAGCGCTGGGGATAGCTCCTATAATTCACCCCTCCACTTT. Its protein product is CASAGDSSYNSPLHF.

The sample holds a few counts of this clonotype. The chain recombines TRBV29-1 with TRBJ1-1; D gene uncertain. The CDR3 loop spans 12 amino acids. Germline CDR1 SQVTM, CDR2 ANQGSEA. The ends were cut back, 4 bases at V and 1 base at J, with 7 bases in the middle. CDR3: CSVGTANTEAFF. Written as DNA, the CDR3 is TGCAGCGTTGGAACAGCGAACACTGAAGCTTTCTTT.

This clonotype was seen ten or more times. The V call is TRBV6-5, the J call TRBJ2-7; D unclear. The germline gives CDR1 MNHEY, CDR2 SVGAGI. CDR3 length: 15 residues. V lost 1 base and J 1 base, leaving 11 bases between the germline ends. CDR3 sequence reads: CASSYFRFSSYEQYF. Here the CDR3 DNA reads TGTGCCAGCAGTTACTTCCGGTTCAGTTCCTACGAGCAGTACTTC.

A remark on this clonotype: Being one base from a much bigger clone, this may be a read error. J is TRBJ1-6 and V is TRBV7-9, with 7 positions matching TRBD1. The CDR3 has 16 amino acids. After removal of 6 bases from V and 5 bases from J, the junction contained 10 bases not matched to a gene. Germline V gene lookup returns CDR1 SEHNR and CDR2 FQNEAQ (reference sequence). Here the CDR3 reads CASSSTPGQHNSPLHF. As DNA, the CDR3 is TGTGCCAGCAGTTCCACTCCGGGACAGCATAATTCACCCCTCCACTTT. The variable domain in full, with the rest retrieved from reference TRBV7-9 and TRBJ1-6, is DTGVSQNPRHKITKRGQNVTFRCDPISEHNRLYWYRQTLGQGPEFLTYFQNEAQLEKSRLLSDRFSAERPKGSFSTLEIQRTEQGDSAMYLCASSSTPGQHNSPLHFGNGTRLTVT.

The CDR3 sequence: CSVADYALTF. The CDR3 DNA reads as TGCAGCGTCGCGGACTACGCACTGACTTTC. V is TRBV29-1 and J is TRBJ2-6, with D possibly matching TRBD2 (6 bases). In germline, CDR1 is SQVTM, CDR2 ANQGSEA. The V end lost 6 bases, the J end lost 16 bases, and 13 bases lay between the germline ends. This CDR3 has 10 amino acids.

This clonotype has ten or more counts. This chain connects TRBV24-1 to TRBJ2-5, with TRBD1 identical over 9 bases. Germline V gene sequence: CDR1 KGHDR, CDR2 SFDVKD. J was trimmed by 5 bases and V by 0 bases; bases with no gene match: 6. The CDR3 contains 16 residues. The chain's CDR3 is CATSDLGTGRGETQYF. The CDR3 bases are TGTGCCACCAGTGATTTGGGGACAGGGAGAGGGGAGACCCAGTACTTC.

CDR3 in amino acids: CAISARGSRDTEAFF. The DNA for the CDR3 is TGTGCCATCAGTGCTAGGGGCAGCAGGGACACTGAAGCTTTCTTT. This sequence joins TRBV10-3 and TRBJ1-1; D is perhaps TRBD1 (5 bases). The V and J ends lost 4 bases and 3 bases respectively, with 15 bases between them. This CDR3 spans 15 amino acids. Germline values: CDR1 ENHRY, CDR2 SYGVKD.

This clonotype was detected only once. The CDR3 sequence is CAISGRFNTGNTIYF. CDR3 in DNA: TGTGCCATCAGTGGGCGGTTTAACACTGGAAACACCATATATTTT. This sequence joins TRBV10-3 and TRBJ1-3; D gene unclear. The CDR3 covers 15 residues. The V and J ends lost 4 bases and 2 bases respectively, with 12 bases between them. Germline V lookup: CDR1 ENHRY, CDR2 SYGVKD.

There are many counts of this clonotype. The chain carries TRBV10-3 and TRBJ2-6; 8 nucleotides match TRBD1. This CDR3 is built from 16 residues. V was clipped by 10 bases and J by 2 bases; unmatched bases: 10. CDR1 is ENHRY and CDR2 is SYGVKD in the germline V gene. CDR3 region: CASTMDRATGANVLTF. CDR3 bases: TGTGCCAGCACCATGGACAGGGCTACTGGGGCCAACGTCCTGACTTTC.

J is TRBJ2-2 and V is TRBV20-1; weak D call: TRBD2 (5 bases). From germline, CDR1 is DFQATT and CDR2 SNEGSKA (reference sequence). V shed 2 bases and J shed 8 bases, with 15 bases lying between them. This CDR3 is built from 14 residues. DNA of the CDR3: TGCAGTGCTAGACGTCCCCCCACGGGAGGGGAGCTGTTTTTT. Protein product: CSARRPPTGGELFF.

About this clonotype itself: Sequence at one end of the junction differs from germline and may be a read error. The chain combines TRBV11-2 with TRBJ2-5; 9 nucleotides match TRBD2. CDR3 length: 18 residues. Germline CDR1 SGHAT, CDR2 FQNNGV. This CDR3 is CASSLIRSSGMGQEAQYF. CDR3 coding DNA: TGTGCCAGCAGCCTCATCCGGTCTAGCGGGATGGGGCAAGAGGCCCAGTACTTC. Using reference TRBV11-2 and TRBJ2-5 for the parts outside the CDR3, the full variable domain is EAGVAQSPRYKIIEKRQSVAFWCNPISGHATLYWYQQILGQGPKLLIQFQNNGVVDDSQLPKDRFSAERLKGVDSTLKIQPAKLEDSAVYLCASSLIRSSGMGQEAQYFGPGTRLLVL.

This clonotype was seen ten or more times. This sequence joins TRBV20-1 and TRBJ2-5, with D perhaps given as TRBD1 or TRBD2 (7 bases each). V lost 4 bases, J lost 1 base, and 13 bases lay in between. The V gene's germline CDR1 is DFQATT and CDR2 SNEGSKA (reference sequence). The CDR3 consists of 14 residues. The CDR3 is CSAKAGTVQETQYF. DNA for the CDR3: TGCAGTGCTAAAGCGGGGACAGTCCAAGAGACCCAGTACTTC.

This clonotype was recorded many times. V and J are TRBV29-1 and TRBJ1-2, with 11 bases matching TRBD1. In germline, CDR1 is SQVTM, CDR2 ANQGSEA. Trimming took 6 bases from V and 6 from J; bases not matched to a gene: 6. The CDR3 is made up of 13 amino acids. CDR3 residues: CSVWTGGADGYTF. The DNA for the CDR3 is TGCAGCGTCTGGACAGGGGGCGCCGATGGCTACACCTTC.

The genes are TRBV7-2 and TRBJ2-5, with D possibly TRBD2 on 7 matching bases. Germline V lookup: CDR1 SGHTA, CDR2 FQGNSA. The CDR3 extends over 15 amino acids. V was trimmed by 2 bases and J by 9 bases, leaving 19 bases between them. Here the CDR3 reads CASSLSGGGNQPQYF. The CDR3 DNA reads as TGTGCCAGCAGCTTATCGGGGGGCGGCAATCAGCCCCAGTACTTC.

This clonotype has just a few counts. This sequence joins TRBV20-1 and TRBJ2-7; the match to TRBD1 covers 8 bases. This CDR3 is built from 15 residues. Germline CDR1 DFQATT, CDR2 SNEGSKA (reference sequence). The V gene end was trimmed by 0 bases and the J gene end by 7 bases; junction bases not matched to a gene: 11. CDR3 protein: CSARDRPRGPGEQYF. The CDR3 nucleotides are TGCAGTGCTAGAGATCGCCCCAGGGGGCCGGGGGAGCAGTACTTC.

As for this clonotype: A read error may explain this, as a much larger clone is one base away. The CDR3 protein is CDSSTSQAFF. The CDR3 bases are TGTGACAGCAGCACGTCACAAGCTTTCTTT. The chain carries TRBV6-6 and TRBJ1-1; D unclear. CDR3 length: 10 residues. Germline V lookup: CDR1 MNHNY, CDR2 SVGAGI (reference sequence).

Notes on this clonotype: Just one base apart from a much larger clone, this may be a read error. The chain recombines TRBV12-5 with TRBJ2-7; D is ambiguous. V lost 0 bases and J 2 bases, leaving 11 bases between the germline ends. The CDR3 covers 15 residues. The V gene's germline CDR1 is LGHNT and CDR2 FRNRAP. The CDR3: CASGLVDRRTYEQYV. The CDR3 DNA follows: TGTGCTAGTGGTTTGGTGGACCGCAGGACCTACGAGCAGTACGTC.

This clonotype was recorded many times. The chain joins TRBV12-3 or TRBV12-4 to TRBJ1-5, with TRBD1 identical over 7 bases. CDR3 length: 15 residues. V gave up 6 bases and J gave up 1 base; unmatched junction bases: 6. CDR3 protein: CASRAGTVSNQPQHF. CDR3 DNA: TGTGCCAGCAGAGCCGGGACAGTCAGCAATCAGCCCCAGCATTTT.

Concerning this clonotype itself: A junction end diverges from the germline sequence, so it may reflect a read error. The chain uses TRBV10-3 and TRBJ2-7; D is unresolved. The CDR3 sequence is 16 residues long. CDR1 is ENHRY, CDR2 SYGVKD, per germline. The CDR3 DNA reads TGTGTCATCAGTGAGCCACAGAGACTGAGCTCCTACGAGCAGTACTTC. Translation gives CVISEPQRLSSYEQYF.

Notes on this clonotype: Given a much more abundant clone one base away, this may be a read error. Lacking the conserved final phenylalanine or tryptophan, this CDR3 likely reflects a read error. The genes are TRBV20-1 and TRBJ2-5, with 8 bases lining up with TRBD2. Germline assignment: CDR1 DFQATT and CDR2 SNEGSKA (reference sequence). The CDR3 spans 13 residues. V lost 3 bases and J lost 4; bases outside the gene matches: 4. The DNA for the CDR3 is TGCAGTGCTAGGGGAAGCGGGAGAGAGACCCAGTACGTC. Amino acids: CSARGSGRETQYV.

The table lists this clonotype with a few counts. A junction end diverges from the germline sequence, so it may reflect a read error. V gene TRBV5-5 combines with J gene TRBJ1-5; no definite D call. Per the germline V gene, CDR1 is SGHKS and CDR2 is YYEKEE (reference sequence). The CDR3 is made up of 14 amino acids. CDR3 DNA: TGTGCCAGCAGTCGAGGACTGACCAATCGGCCCCAGCATTTT. Protein product: CASSRGLTNRPQHF. Looking up the rest from reference TRBV5-5 and TRBJ1-5 gives the full variable domain: DAGVTQSPTHLIKTRGQQVTLRCSPISGHKSVSWYQQVLGQGPQFIFQYYEKEERGRGNFPDRFSARQFPNYSSELNVNALLLGDSALYLCASSRGLTNRPQHFGDGTRLSIL.

At least ten counts were recorded for this clonotype. The chain has TRBV7-9 and TRBJ2-6; D is unresolved. Germline V CDR1 and CDR2: SEHNR, FQNEAQ (reference sequence). The germline V and J ends were trimmed by 7 bases and 1 base, with 14 bases remaining between them. The length of the CDR3 is 16 residues. In DNA form, the CDR3 reads TGTGCCAGCACCGTTTGGGCTCGTTCTGGGGCCAACGTCCTGACTTTC. This translates into CASTVWARSGANVLTF.